This T cell receptor beta chain was identified during a study of OX40 agonist ivuxolimab in advanced cancers. Study-level background: A partial response was reached by three patients: one with hepatocellular carcinoma and two with cutaneous melanoma. Overall study findings and caveats: Several nonresponders also turned out to have low normalized T-cell clonal expansion.

Per the germline V gene, CDR1 is SGHAT and CDR2 is FQDESV (reference sequence). With 1 base removed from V and 4 bases from J, the gap between germline ends came to 17 bases. This CDR3 is built from 16 residues. With autoimmune disease history or systemic immunosuppression, patients were excluded. This clone was counted once. Its antigen remains unidentified. Profiling relied on immunoSEQ multiplex PCR, and the TCRdb table lists in-frame clones only, not all of them. The sample shows about 36,000 clones, 85% to 90% of them seen only once. The sample here was CD4+ or CD8+ T cells sorted from blood, taken in a trial of the OX40 agonist ivuxolimab. The chain has TRBV11-1 and TRBJ2-7; D may be TRBD1 or TRBD2 (6 bases each). This receptor was taken from an adult with an advanced solid tumor such as melanoma, head and neck, liver or kidney cancer. CDR3 sequence: CASSLVGWGASYEQYF. The CDR3, as DNA: TGTGCCAGCAGCTTAGTCGGTTGGGGGGCTTCTTACGAGCAGTACTTC.